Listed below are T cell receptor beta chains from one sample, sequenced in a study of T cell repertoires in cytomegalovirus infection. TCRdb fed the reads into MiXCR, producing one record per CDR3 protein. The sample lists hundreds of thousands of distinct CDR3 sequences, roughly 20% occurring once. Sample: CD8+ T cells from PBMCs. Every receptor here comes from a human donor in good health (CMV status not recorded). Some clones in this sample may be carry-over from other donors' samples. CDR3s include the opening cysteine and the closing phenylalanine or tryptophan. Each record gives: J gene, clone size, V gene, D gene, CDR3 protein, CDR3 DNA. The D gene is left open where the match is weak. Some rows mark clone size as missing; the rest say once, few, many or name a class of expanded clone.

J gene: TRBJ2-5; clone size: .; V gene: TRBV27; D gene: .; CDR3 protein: CASSLSSLIETQYF; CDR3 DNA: TGTGCCAGCAGTTTATCAAGTTTGATAGAGACCCAGTACTTC
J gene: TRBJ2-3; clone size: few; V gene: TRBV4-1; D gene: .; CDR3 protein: CASSQGLGSAQYF; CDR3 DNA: TGCGCCAGCAGCCAAGGACTGGGATCAGCGCAGTATTTT
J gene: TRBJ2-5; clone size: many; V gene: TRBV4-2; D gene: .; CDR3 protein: CASSQDFWLSDLQETQYF; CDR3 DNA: TGTGCCAGCAGCCAAGATTTTTGGCTGAGCGACCTACAAGAGACCCAGTACTTC
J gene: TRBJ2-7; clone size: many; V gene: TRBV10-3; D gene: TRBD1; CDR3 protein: CAISGGQGASFYEQYF; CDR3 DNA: TGTGCCATCAGTGGAGGACAGGGGGCAAGTTTCTACGAGCAGTACTTC
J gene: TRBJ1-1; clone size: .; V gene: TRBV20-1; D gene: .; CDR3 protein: CGVFGGLNTEAFF; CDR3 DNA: TGCGGGGTGTTTGGGGGATTGAACACTGAAGCTTTCTTT
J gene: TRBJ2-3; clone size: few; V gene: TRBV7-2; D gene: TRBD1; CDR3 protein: CASSLVRTGVTDTQYF; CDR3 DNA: TGTGCCAGCAGCTTAGTCCGGACAGGGGTGACAGATACGCAGTATTTT
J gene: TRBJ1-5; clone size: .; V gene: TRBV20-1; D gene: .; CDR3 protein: CSATVTGTSGNQPQHF; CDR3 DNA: TGCAGTGCAACTGTCACAGGGACCTCGGGCAATCAGCCCCAGCATTTT
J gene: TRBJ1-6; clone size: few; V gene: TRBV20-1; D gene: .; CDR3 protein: CSSREDSSYNSPLHF; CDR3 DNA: TGCAGTTCAAGGGAGGATAGCTCCTATAATTCACCCCTCCACTTT
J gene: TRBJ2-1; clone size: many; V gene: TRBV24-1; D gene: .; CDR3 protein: CATSVKRGSSSYNEQFF; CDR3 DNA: TGTGCCACCAGTGTCAAGAGAGGGTCCAGCTCCTACAATGAGCAGTTCTTC
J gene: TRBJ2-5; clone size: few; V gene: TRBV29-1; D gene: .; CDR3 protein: CNPPDEGGPKTQYF; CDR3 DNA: TGCAACCCCCCGGACGAGGGGGGGCCGAAGACCCAGTACTTC
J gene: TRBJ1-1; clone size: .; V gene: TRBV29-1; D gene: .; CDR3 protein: CSVGFPLKTPNTEAFF; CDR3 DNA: TGCAGCGTTGGTTTTCCCCTCAAAACCCCGAACACTGAAGCTTTCTTT
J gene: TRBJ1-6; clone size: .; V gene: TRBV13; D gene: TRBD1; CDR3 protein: CASSFRTTGGRSSYNSPLHF; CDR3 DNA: TGTGCCAGCAGCTTTCGGACCACAGGGGGCAGGAGCTCCTATAATTCACCCCTCCACTTT
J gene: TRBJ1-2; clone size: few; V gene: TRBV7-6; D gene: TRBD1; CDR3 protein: CASSSRTGPDYGYTF; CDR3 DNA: TGTGCCAGCAGCTCTCGGACAGGACCTGACTATGGCTACACCTTC
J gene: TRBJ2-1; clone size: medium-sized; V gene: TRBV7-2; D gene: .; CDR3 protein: CASSLIWNEQFF; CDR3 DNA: TGTGCCAGCAGCTTAATTTGGAATGAGCAGTTCTTC
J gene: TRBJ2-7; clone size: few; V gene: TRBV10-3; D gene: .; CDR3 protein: CAITGDTDYEQYF; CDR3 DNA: TGTGCCATCACCGGGGACACGGACTACGAGCAGTACTTC
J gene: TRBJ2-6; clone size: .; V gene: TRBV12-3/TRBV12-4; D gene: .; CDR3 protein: CASVPDEGANVLTF; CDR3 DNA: TGTGCCAGCGTCCCAGACGAGGGGGCCAACGTCCTGACTTTC
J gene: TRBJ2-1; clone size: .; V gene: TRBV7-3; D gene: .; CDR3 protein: CASSLGQGSNEQFF; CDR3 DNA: TGTGCCAGCAGCTTAGGTCAGGGGAGCAATGAGCAGTTCTTC
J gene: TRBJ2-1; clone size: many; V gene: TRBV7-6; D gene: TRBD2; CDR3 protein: CASSSNSGGYNEQFF; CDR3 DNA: TGTGCCAGCAGCTCCAATAGCGGGGGTTACAATGAGCAGTTCTTC
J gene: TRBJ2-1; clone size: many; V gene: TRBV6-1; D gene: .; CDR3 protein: CASSYPYEQFF; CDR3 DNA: TGTGCCAGCAGTTACCCGTATGAGCAGTTCTTC
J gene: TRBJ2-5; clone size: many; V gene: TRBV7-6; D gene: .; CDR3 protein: CASSLAGGLETQYF; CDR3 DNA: TGTGCCAGCAGCTTAGCGGGGGGGCTGGAGACCCAGTACTTC
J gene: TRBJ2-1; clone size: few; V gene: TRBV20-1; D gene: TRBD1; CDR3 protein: CSAILGDSYNEQFF; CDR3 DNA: TGCAGTGCTATTCTGGGGGACAGCTACAATGAGCAGTTCTTC
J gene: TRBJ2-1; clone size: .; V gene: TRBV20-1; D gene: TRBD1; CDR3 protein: CSARSGQGFNEQFF; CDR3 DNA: TGCAGTGCTAGGAGCGGACAGGGTTTCAATGAGCAGTTCTTC
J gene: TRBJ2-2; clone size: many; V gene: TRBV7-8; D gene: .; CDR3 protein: CATPQATGELFF; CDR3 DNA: TGTGCCACCCCCCAGGCCACCGGGGAGCTGTTTTTT
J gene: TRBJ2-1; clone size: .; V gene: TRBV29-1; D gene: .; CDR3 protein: CSVEADNWNEQFF; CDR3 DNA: TGCAGCGTTGAGGCGGATAACTGGAATGAGCAGTTCTTC
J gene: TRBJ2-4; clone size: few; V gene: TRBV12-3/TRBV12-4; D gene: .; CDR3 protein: CASSPGANIQYF; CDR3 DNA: TGTGCCAGCAGTCCAGGGGCAAACATTCAGTACTTC
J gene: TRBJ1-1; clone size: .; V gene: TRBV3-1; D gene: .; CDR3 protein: CASSQDLGGAEAFF; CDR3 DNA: TGTGCCAGCAGCCAAGATCTGGGGGGGGCTGAAGCTTTCTTT
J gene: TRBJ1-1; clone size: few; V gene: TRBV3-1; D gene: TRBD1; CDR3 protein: CASSLDRGVTEAFF; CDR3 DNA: TGTGCCAGCAGCCTGGACAGGGGTGTTACTGAAGCTTTCTTT
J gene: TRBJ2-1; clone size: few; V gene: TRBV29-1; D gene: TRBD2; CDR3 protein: CSAMLAGERNEQFF; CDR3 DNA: TGCAGCGCCATGCTAGCGGGGGAGCGAAATGAGCAGTTCTTC
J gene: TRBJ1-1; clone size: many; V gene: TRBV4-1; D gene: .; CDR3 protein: CASSQGHLNTEAFF; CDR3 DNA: TGCGCCAGCAGCCAGGGACACTTGAACACTGAAGCTTTCTTT
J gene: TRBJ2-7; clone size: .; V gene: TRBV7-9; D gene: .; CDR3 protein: CASSLLTTYEQYF; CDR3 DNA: TGTGCCAGCAGCTTACTGACCACCTACGAGCAGTACTTC
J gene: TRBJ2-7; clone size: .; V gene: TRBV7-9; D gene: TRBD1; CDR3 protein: CASSQGAPSYEQYF; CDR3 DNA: TGTGCCAGCAGCCAGGGGGCTCCATCCTACGAGCAGTACTTC
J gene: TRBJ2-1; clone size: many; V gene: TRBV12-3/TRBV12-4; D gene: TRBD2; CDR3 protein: CASSPYAGGPSDEQFF; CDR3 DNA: TGTGCCAGCAGTCCATATGCGGGGGGGCCCTCGGATGAGCAGTTCTTC
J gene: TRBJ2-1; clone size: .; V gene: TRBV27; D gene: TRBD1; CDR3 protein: CASSVGQGKDEQFF; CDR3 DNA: TGTGCCAGCAGTGTGGGACAGGGTAAAGATGAGCAGTTCTTC
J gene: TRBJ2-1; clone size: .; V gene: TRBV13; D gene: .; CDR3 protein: CASSLERTPEQFF; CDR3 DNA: TGTGCCAGCAGCTTAGAGCGGACGCCGGAGCAGTTCTTC
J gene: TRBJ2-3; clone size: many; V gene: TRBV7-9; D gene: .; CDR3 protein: CASSLTSDTQYF; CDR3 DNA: TGTGCCAGCAGCTTGACCAGCGACACGCAGTATTTT
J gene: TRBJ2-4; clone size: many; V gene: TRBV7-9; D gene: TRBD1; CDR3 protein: CASSRVTGDIQYF; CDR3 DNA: TGTGCCAGCAGTCGAGTAACAGGGGACATTCAGTACTTC
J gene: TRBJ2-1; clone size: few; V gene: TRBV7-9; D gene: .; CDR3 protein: CASCLGGYNEQFF; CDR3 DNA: TGTGCCAGCTGTTTGGGGGGTTACAATGAGCAGTTCTTC
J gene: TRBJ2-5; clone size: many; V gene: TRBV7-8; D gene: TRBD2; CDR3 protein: CASSSFTSGVMETQYF; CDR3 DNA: TGTGCCAGCAGCTCCTTTACTAGCGGGGTTATGGAGACCCAGTACTTC
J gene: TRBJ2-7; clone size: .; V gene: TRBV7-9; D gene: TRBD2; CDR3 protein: CASSPAGLAYEQYF; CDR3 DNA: TGTGCCAGCAGCCCAGCAGGACTAGCTTACGAGCAGTACTTC
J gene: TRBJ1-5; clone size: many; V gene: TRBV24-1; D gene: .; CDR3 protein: CATSDGTNQPQHF; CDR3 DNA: TGTGCCACCAGTGATGGAACAAATCAGCCCCAGCATTTT
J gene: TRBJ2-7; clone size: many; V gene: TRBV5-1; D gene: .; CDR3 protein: CASSLVQMSSYEQYF; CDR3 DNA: TGCGCCAGCAGCTTGGTACAAATGAGCTCCTACGAGCAGTACTTC
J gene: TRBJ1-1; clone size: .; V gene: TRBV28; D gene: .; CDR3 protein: CASRGGLAQDTEAFF; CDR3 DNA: TGTGCCAGCAGGGGGGGGTTAGCCCAAGACACTGAAGCTTTCTTT
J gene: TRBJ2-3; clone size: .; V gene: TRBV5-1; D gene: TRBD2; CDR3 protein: CASSLALAGGRDTQYF; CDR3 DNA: TGCGCCAGCAGCTTAGCGCTAGCGGGGGGCCGGGATACGCAGTATTTT
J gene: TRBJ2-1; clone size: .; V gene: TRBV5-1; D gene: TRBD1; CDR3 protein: CASSLGTVTYNEQFF; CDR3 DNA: TGCGCCAGCAGCTTAGGGACAGTCACTTACAATGAGCAGTTCTTC
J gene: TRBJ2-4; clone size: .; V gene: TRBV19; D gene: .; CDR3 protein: CASKNPGALNIQYF; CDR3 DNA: TGTGCCAGTAAAAATCCCGGAGCCTTAAACATTCAGTACTTC
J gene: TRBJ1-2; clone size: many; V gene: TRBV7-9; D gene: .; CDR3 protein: CASSLELDRWNGYTF; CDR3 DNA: TGTGCCAGCAGCTTAGAGCTCGACAGATGGAATGGCTACACCTTC
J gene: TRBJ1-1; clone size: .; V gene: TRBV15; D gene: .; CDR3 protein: CATSRDAAGDMNTEAFF; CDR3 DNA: TGTGCCACCAGCAGAGATGCGGCAGGGGACATGAACACTGAAGCTTTCTTT
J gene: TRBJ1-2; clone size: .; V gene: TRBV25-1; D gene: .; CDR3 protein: CATLGDNYGYTF; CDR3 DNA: TGTGCCACCTTGGGGGATAACTATGGCTACACCTTC
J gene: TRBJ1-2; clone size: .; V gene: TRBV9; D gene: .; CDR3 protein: CASGGTQDYGYTF; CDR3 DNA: TGTGCCAGCGGGGGGACGCAAGACTATGGCTACACCTTC
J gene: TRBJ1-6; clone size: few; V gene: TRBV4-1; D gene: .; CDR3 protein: CASSQTETENSPLHF; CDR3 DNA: TGCGCCAGCAGCCAGACGGAGACAGAGAATTCACCCCTCCACTTT
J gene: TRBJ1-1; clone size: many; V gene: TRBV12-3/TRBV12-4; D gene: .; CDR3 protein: CASSPGNTEAFF; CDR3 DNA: TGTGCCAGCAGCCCTGGTAACACTGAAGCTTTCTTT
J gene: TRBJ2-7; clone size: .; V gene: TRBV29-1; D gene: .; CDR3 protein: CSVGSDNYEQYF; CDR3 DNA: TGCAGCGTTGGCTCAGATAACTACGAGCAGTACTTC
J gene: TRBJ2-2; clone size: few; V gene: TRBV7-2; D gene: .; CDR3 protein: CASSGRTGELFF; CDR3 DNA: TGTGCCAGCAGCGGCAGGACCGGGGAGCTGTTTTTT
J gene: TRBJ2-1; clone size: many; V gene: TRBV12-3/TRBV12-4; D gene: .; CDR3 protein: CASSVTGSYNEQFF; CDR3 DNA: TGTGCCAGCAGTGTCACAGGATCTTACAATGAGCAGTTCTTC
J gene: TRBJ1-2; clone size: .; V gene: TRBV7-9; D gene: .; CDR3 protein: CASSSGGGADYGYTF; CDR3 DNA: TGTGCCAGCAGCTCGGGCGGGGGGGCCGACTATGGCTACACCTTC
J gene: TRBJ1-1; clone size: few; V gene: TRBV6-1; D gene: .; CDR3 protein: CASSEVANPEAFF; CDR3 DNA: TGTGCCAGCAGTGAAGTAGCTAACCCTGAAGCTTTCTTT
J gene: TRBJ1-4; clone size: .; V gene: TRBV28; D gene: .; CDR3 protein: CASSLRGVEKLFF; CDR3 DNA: TGTGCCAGCAGTTTAAGAGGAGTTGAAAAACTGTTTTTT
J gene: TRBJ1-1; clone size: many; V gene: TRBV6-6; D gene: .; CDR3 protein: CASSLGSMNTEAFF; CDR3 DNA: TGTGCCAGCAGTCTCGGGAGCATGAACACTGAAGCTTTCTTT
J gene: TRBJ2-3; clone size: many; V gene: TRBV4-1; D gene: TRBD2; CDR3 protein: CASSQGDYSTDTQYF; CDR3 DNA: TGCGCCAGCAGCCAAGGGGACTACTCAACAGATACGCAGTATTTT
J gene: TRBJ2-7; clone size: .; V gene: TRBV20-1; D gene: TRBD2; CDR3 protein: CSAEAGIAGTGEQYF; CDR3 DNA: TGCAGTGCTGAGGCGGGGATAGCGGGGACGGGGGAGCAGTACTTC